This T cell receptor (beta chain) was recovered during a study of cytomegalovirus exposure and HLA in healthy donors. Study information: The 110 million or so unique TCR beta sequences, from about 179 million T cells, were found by an earlier analysis.

About this clone itself: Its cognate antigen is unknown.

The CDR3 is 15 amino acids. Germline lookup yields CDR1 KGHSH and CDR2 LQKENI. V gave up 8 bases and J gave up 3 bases, with 16 bases separating them. Study-level points and caveats: When presence/absence was analysed, sequencing depth was taken to be roughly uniform across donors. The majority of CMV-associated TCR beta chains were reported as apparently HLA-restricted in a later analysis.

The PCR had 60 Vbeta and 13 Jbeta primers. Repertoires were generated with immunoSEQ multiplex PCR, while TCRdb's copy carries only in-frame clones and drops some. Of fewer than 100,000 clones listed, 78% were seen once; the top ten hold around 2.7%. The chain employs TRBV18 and TRBJ2-2; a weak D match, TRBD2 (6 bases). Sequencing input: PBMCs. This clonotype originated in a male donor in good health and CMV-seropositive. This chain's CDR3 is CASRGLPGDTGELFF. The CDR3 DNA reads TGTGCCAGCAGGGGACTTCCCGGGGACACCGGGGAGCTGTTTTTT. Full variable domain (rest looked up from reference TRBV18 and TRBJ2-2): NAGVMQNPRHLVRRRGQEARLRCSPMKGHSHVYWYRQLPEEGLKFMVYLQKENIIDESGMPKERFSAEFPKEGPSILRIQQVVRGDSAAYFCASRGLPGDTGELFFGEGSRLTVL.